This T cell receptor beta chain was captured by sequencing in a study of T cells in women clearing cervical HPV infection. As for the study in general: Controls gave blood once infection was undetectable; cases at lesion identification.

Regarding this clone: The target antigen is unknown. Read data end 3 residues before the CDR3 end; the end is taken from the germline J gene.

Study-level results: Timing of associations relative to infection is unclear; T-cell subsets were not isolated.

Trimming removed 4 bases from V and 0 bases from J, with 7 bases in between. The CDR3 spans 14 residues. Per germline, CDR1 SGHNT and CDR2 YYREEE (reference sequence). Libraries were prepared by immunoSEQ multiplex PCR; TCRdb keeps only in-frame clonotypes and omits some of them. The sample is made up of some 16,000 clones, and the top ten hold around a tenth of it. Sample: blood buffy coat. V usage is TRBV5-4 and J usage is TRBJ2-2; D may be TRBD1 (5 bases). This TCR derives from a woman aged 18 to 75 with a cervical HPV16 infection that either progressed to CIN3+ or cleared (not recorded which). This chain's CDR3 is CASSRQTNTGELFF. The covered CDR3 bases are TGTGCCAGCAGCAGACAGACGAACACCGGGGAG.